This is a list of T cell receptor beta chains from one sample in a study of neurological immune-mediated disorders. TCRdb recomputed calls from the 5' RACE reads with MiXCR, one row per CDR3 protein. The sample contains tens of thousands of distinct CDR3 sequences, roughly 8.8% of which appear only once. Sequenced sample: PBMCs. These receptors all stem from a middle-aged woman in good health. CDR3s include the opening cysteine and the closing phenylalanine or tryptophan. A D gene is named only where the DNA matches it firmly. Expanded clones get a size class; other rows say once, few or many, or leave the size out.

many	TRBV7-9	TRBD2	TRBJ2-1	TGTGCCAGCAGCTTCGGGGGGACCGGAGAGCAGTTCTTC	CASSFGGTGEQFF
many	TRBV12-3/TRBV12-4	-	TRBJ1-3	TGTGCCAGCAGTGGGGACGGGAGCTCTGGAAACACCATATATTTT	CASSGDGSSGNTIYF
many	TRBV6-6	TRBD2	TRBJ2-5	TGTGCCAGCAGTTACCCCGGAGCGGGGGAAGAGACCCAGTACTTC	CASSYPGAGEETQYF
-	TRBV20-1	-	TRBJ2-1	TGCAGTGTTAGTACCTGGCTTCGGGAGTTGGACAATGAGCAGTTCTTC	CSVSTWLRELDNEQFF
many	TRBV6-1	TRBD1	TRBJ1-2	TGTGCCAGCAGATGGACAGGGAACTATGGCTACACCTTC	CASRWTGNYGYTF
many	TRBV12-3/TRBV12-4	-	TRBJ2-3	TGTGCCAGCAGTTTAGCTAGACCTAGCACAGATACGCAGTATTTT	CASSLARPSTDTQYF
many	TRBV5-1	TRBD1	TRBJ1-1	TGCGCCAGCAGCTTAGCTTTAACAGGGGTAGGAACTGAAGCTTTCTTT	CASSLALTGVGTEAFF
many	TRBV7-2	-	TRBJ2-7	TGTGCCAGCAGCTTTGGGTGGGAGCAGTACTTC	CASSFGWEQYF
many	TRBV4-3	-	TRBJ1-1	TGCGCCAGCAGCCAATTACCTAGGACTGAAGCTTTCTTT	CASSQLPRTEAFF
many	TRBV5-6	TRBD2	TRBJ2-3	TGTGCCAGCAGTCTTAGCGGGGCCGAAGATACGCAGTATTTT	CASSLSGAEDTQYF
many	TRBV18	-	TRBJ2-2	TGTGCCAGCTCACCTCAAAGGAGCACCGGGGAGCTGTTTTTT	CASSPQRSTGELFF
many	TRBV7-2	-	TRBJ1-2	TGTGCCAGCAGCCCTTCCACCCAGGGTCCCTATGGCTACACCTTC	CASSPSTQGPYGYTF
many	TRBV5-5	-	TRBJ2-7	TGTGCCAGCAGCTTGGCCGATCCCTACGAGCAGTACTTC	CASSLADPYEQYF
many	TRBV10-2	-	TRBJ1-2	TGCGCCAGCAGTTCAAAAGGGGATAAGAGCTATGGCTACACCTTC	CASSSKGDKSYGYTF
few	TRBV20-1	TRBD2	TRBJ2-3	TGCAGTGCTAGGGGTAGCGGGAGAGGGACAGATACGCAGTATTTT	CSARGSGRGTDTQYF
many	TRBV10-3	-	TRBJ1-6	TGTGCCATCAGTGAGACTGAAGATTCACCCCTCCACTTT	CAISETEDSPLHF
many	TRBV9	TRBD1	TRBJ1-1	TGTGCCAGCAGCCCGAGACAGGGGGCCGCTAACACTGAAGCTTTCTTT	CASSPRQGAANTEAFF
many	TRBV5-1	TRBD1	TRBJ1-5	TGCGCCAGCAGCTTGGAGGGACAGCACAATCAGCCCCAGCATTTT	CASSLEGQHNQPQHF
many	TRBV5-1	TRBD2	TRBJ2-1	TGCGCCAGCTTCATCGGGACTAGCGGGGGGTACAATGAGCAGTTCTTC	CASFIGTSGGYNEQFF
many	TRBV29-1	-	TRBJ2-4	TGCAGCGTTGTAGGCGGATACAAAAACATTCAGTACTTC	CSVVGGYKNIQYF
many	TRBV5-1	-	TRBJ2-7	TGCGCCAGCAGCTTGTTCGGCAGGGTCGGCGAGCAGTACTTC	CASSLFGRVGEQYF
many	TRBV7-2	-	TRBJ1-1	TGTGCCAGCAGCTGGGAAGCGTGGGTAATCATCGGGAACACTGAAGCTTTCTTT	CASSWEAWVIIGNTEAFF
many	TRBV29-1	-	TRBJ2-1	TGCAGCGGGGGACGGAGCGGTGAGCAGTTCTTC	CSGGRSGEQFF
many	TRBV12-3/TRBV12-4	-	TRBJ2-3	TGTGCCAGCAGTTTAGGGGAGGCAGATACGCAGTATTTT	CASSLGEADTQYF
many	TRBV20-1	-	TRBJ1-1	TGCAGTGCTAGACGGGGGAGGGATATAGTCGCTTTCTTT	CSARRGRDIVAFF